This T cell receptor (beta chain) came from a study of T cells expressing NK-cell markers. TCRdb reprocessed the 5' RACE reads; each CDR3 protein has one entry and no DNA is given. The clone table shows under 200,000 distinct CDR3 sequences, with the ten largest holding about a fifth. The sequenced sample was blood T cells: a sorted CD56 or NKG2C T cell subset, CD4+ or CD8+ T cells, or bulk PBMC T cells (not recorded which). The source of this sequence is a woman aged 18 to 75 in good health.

CDR3 region: CASSPTPGTVEAFF. The rearrangement joins TRBV7-3 to TRBJ1-1; the D call of TRBD1 rests on TCRdb alone, since no DNA is present to check it. CDR3 length equals 14 residues. Germline values: CDR1 SGHTA, CDR2 FQGTGA.